Listed below are T cell receptor beta chains from one sample, sequenced in a study of Graves' ophthalmopathy and Graves' hyperthyroidism. TCRdb used MiXCR to reprocess the multiplex PCR reads, holding one entry per CDR3 protein. The profile shows a few hundred thousand distinct CDR3 sequences, about a sixth of them singletons. Material for sequencing was peripheral blood. These receptor sequences come from an adult woman with stable Graves' hyperthyroidism. Both conserved end residues are part of each CDR3. A D gene is named only where the DNA matches it firmly. Not every row has a clone size; where given, it reads once, few, many or a size class.

abundance: .; j_gene: TRBJ2-7; d_gene: .; len: 13; v_gene: TRBV20-1; CDR3nt: TGCAGTGCTAGAGATCCCCGGTTAGGGGAGCAGTACTTC; CDR3aa: CSARDPRLGEQYF
abundance: many; j_gene: TRBJ2-7; d_gene: TRBD2; len: 17; v_gene: TRBV4-1; CDR3nt: TGCGCCAGCAGCCAAGTCCCGGGACTAGCGGGAGTCCGCGAGCAGTACTTC; CDR3aa: CASSQVPGLAGVREQYF
abundance: many; j_gene: TRBJ1-5; d_gene: .; len: 13; v_gene: TRBV11-2; CDR3nt: TGTGCCAGCAGCTTAGATCGGGTTCAGCCCCAGCATTTT; CDR3aa: CASSLDRVQPQHF
abundance: many; j_gene: TRBJ1-1; d_gene: TRBD1; len: 14; v_gene: TRBV7-9; CDR3nt: TGTGCCAGCAGCTTAAAGGGGGCCGACACTGAAGCTTTCTTT; CDR3aa: CASSLKGADTEAFF
abundance: many; j_gene: TRBJ2-2; d_gene: TRBD2; len: 15; v_gene: TRBV12-3/TRBV12-4; CDR3nt: TGTGCCAGCAGTTTAGGCGAAGCGGGAGCCGGGGAGCTGTTTTTT; CDR3aa: CASSLGEAGAGELFF
abundance: many; j_gene: TRBJ1-5; d_gene: TRBD1; len: 17; v_gene: TRBV12-5; CDR3nt: TGTGCTAGTGGTTTGGTAAACCGACAGGGGAAAGATCAGCCCCAGCATTTT; CDR3aa: CASGLVNRQGKDQPQHF
abundance: many; j_gene: TRBJ2-5; d_gene: .; len: 14; v_gene: TRBV25-1; CDR3nt: TGTGCCAGCAGTGAACTAGGGTTGCGGGAGACCCAGTACTTC; CDR3aa: CASSELGLRETQYF
abundance: many; j_gene: TRBJ1-1; d_gene: .; len: 12; v_gene: TRBV6-1; CDR3nt: TGTGCCAGCAGCCCGGGGAGCACTGAAGCTTTCTTT; CDR3aa: CASSPGSTEAFF
abundance: .; j_gene: TRBJ1-2; d_gene: .; len: 12; v_gene: TRBV28; CDR3nt: TGTGCCAGCAGTTTGGTGGGAGGCAGCTACACCTTC; CDR3aa: CASSLVGGSYTF
abundance: many; j_gene: TRBJ1-1; d_gene: .; len: 16; v_gene: TRBV4-1; CDR3nt: TGCGCCAGCAGCCAAGCTGGTAAGGGTAGGGGTGCTGAAGCTTTCTTT; CDR3aa: CASSQAGKGRGAEAFF
abundance: many; j_gene: TRBJ1-5; d_gene: TRBD1; len: 14; v_gene: TRBV25-1; CDR3nt: TGTGCCAGCAGCAGGACAGGGAGCAATCAGCCCCAGCATTTT; CDR3aa: CASSRTGSNQPQHF
abundance: many; j_gene: TRBJ1-1; d_gene: TRBD1; len: 16; v_gene: TRBV7-9; CDR3nt: TGTGCCAGCAGCCCCGGGACAGGAGCACAGAACACTGAAGCTTTCTTT; CDR3aa: CASSPGTGAQNTEAFF
abundance: many; j_gene: TRBJ2-5; d_gene: .; len: 12; v_gene: TRBV6-5; CDR3nt: TGTGCCAGCAGTTACTCGTGGGGGACCCAGTACTTC; CDR3aa: CASSYSWGTQYF
abundance: many; j_gene: TRBJ2-7; d_gene: .; len: 12; v_gene: TRBV5-1; CDR3nt: TGCGCCAGCAGCGGCGAGGGGTACGAGCAGTACTTC; CDR3aa: CASSGEGYEQYF
abundance: few; j_gene: TRBJ2-7; d_gene: .; len: 12; v_gene: TRBV18; CDR3nt: TGTGCCAGCTCGCGGAACCTCTACGAGCAGTACTTC; CDR3aa: CASSRNLYEQYF
abundance: many; j_gene: TRBJ2-2; d_gene: .; len: 13; v_gene: TRBV20-1; CDR3nt: TGCAGCGCGGTGGCAGAGAACACCGGGGAGCTGTTTTTT; CDR3aa: CSAVAENTGELFF
abundance: few; j_gene: TRBJ1-2; d_gene: TRBD1; len: 16; v_gene: TRBV12-3/TRBV12-4; CDR3nt: TGTGCCAGCAGTTCCCAGGACAGGGGACTCTACTATGGCTACACCTTC; CDR3aa: CASSSQDRGLYYGYTF
abundance: many; j_gene: TRBJ1-1; d_gene: .; len: 12; v_gene: TRBV28; CDR3nt: TGTGCCAGCAGTTTAGACTGGGGAAAGGCTTTCTTT; CDR3aa: CASSLDWGKAFF
abundance: many; j_gene: TRBJ2-5; d_gene: TRBD1; len: 16; v_gene: TRBV4-1; CDR3nt: TGCGCCAGCAGCCAAGATGGGACAGGGACTGGTGAGACCCAGTACTTC; CDR3aa: CASSQDGTGTGETQYF
abundance: few; j_gene: TRBJ2-7; d_gene: .; len: 16; v_gene: TRBV19; CDR3nt: TGTGCCAGCCCCAGACTGCGTAGGCGCTCAGACGACGAGCAGTGCTTC; CDR3aa: CASPRLRRRSDDEQCF
abundance: .; j_gene: TRBJ2-7; d_gene: .; len: 13; v_gene: TRBV12-3/TRBV12-4; CDR3nt: TGTGCCAGCAGCCTCACCGTTCGCTACGAGCAGTACTTC; CDR3aa: CASSLTVRYEQYF
abundance: many; j_gene: TRBJ2-7; d_gene: TRBD2; len: 14; v_gene: TRBV28; CDR3nt: TGTGCCAGCAGTTCGGTGCGGGAGTTCTACGAGCAGTACTTC; CDR3aa: CASSSVREFYEQYF
abundance: many; j_gene: TRBJ2-7; d_gene: TRBD2; len: 15; v_gene: TRBV20-1; CDR3nt: TGCAGTGCCATCCCCCGGACTAGCTGGACCTACGAGCAGTACTTC; CDR3aa: CSAIPRTSWTYEQYF
abundance: many; j_gene: TRBJ2-7; d_gene: TRBD1; len: 15; v_gene: TRBV4-1; CDR3nt: TGCGCCAGCAGCCAAGCCCCGACAGGGGGCTCCGAGCAGTACTTC; CDR3aa: CASSQAPTGGSEQYF
abundance: many; j_gene: TRBJ1-1; d_gene: .; len: 13; v_gene: TRBV18; CDR3nt: TGTGCCACCTCCGGTGCGGGAGGCCTCGGGGCTTTCTTT; CDR3aa: CATSGAGGLGAFF
abundance: many; j_gene: TRBJ2-7; d_gene: TRBD2; len: 13; v_gene: TRBV12-3/TRBV12-4; CDR3nt: TGTGCCAGCAGTAGGACTAGCGGCTACGAGCAGTACTTC; CDR3aa: CASSRTSGYEQYF
abundance: many; j_gene: TRBJ1-3; d_gene: .; len: 18; v_gene: TRBV11-2; CDR3nt: TGTGCCAGCAGCTTATGGCTTGAGGACGGAAGCTCTGGAAACACCATATATTTT; CDR3aa: CASSLWLEDGSSGNTIYF
abundance: many; j_gene: TRBJ2-5; d_gene: .; len: 15; v_gene: TRBV4-3; CDR3nt: TGCGCCAGCAGCCAAGGTCCGGGACATCGAGAGACCCAGTACTTC; CDR3aa: CASSQGPGHRETQYF
abundance: many; j_gene: TRBJ2-2; d_gene: .; len: 13; v_gene: TRBV10-2; CDR3nt: TGCGCCAGCAGCGGGAAGGGGTTCGGGGAGCTGTTTTTT; CDR3aa: CASSGKGFGELFF
abundance: .; j_gene: TRBJ1-2; d_gene: TRBD1; len: 14; v_gene: TRBV5-1; CDR3nt: TGCGCCAGCAGCCCCCGGGACAGGGGCGATGGCTACACCTTC; CDR3aa: CASSPRDRGDGYTF
abundance: .; j_gene: TRBJ2-2; d_gene: TRBD2; len: 14; v_gene: TRBV2; CDR3nt: TGTGCCAGCCTAGCGGGGGTCAACACCGGGGAGCTGTTTTTT; CDR3aa: CASLAGVNTGELFF
abundance: many; j_gene: TRBJ2-2; d_gene: .; len: 12; v_gene: TRBV24-1; CDR3nt: TGTGCCACCAGTATGAACACCGGGGAGCTGTTTTTT; CDR3aa: CATSMNTGELFF
abundance: many; j_gene: TRBJ1-2; d_gene: .; len: 14; v_gene: TRBV12-3/TRBV12-4; CDR3nt: TGTGCCAGCAGTTTTCTGATAGGGAGGTATGGCTACACCTTC; CDR3aa: CASSFLIGRYGYTF
abundance: .; j_gene: TRBJ2-2; d_gene: TRBD2; len: 16; v_gene: TRBV29-1; CDR3nt: TGCAGCGTTGGGCCTAGCGGGAGTGTTGGCACCGGGGAGCTGTTTTTT; CDR3aa: CSVGPSGSVGTGELFF
abundance: many; j_gene: TRBJ2-2; d_gene: .; len: 16; v_gene: TRBV10-3; CDR3nt: TGTGCCATCAGTGGAGGGGCTAGCGAATACACCGGGGAGCTGTTTTTT; CDR3aa: CAISGGASEYTGELFF
abundance: many; j_gene: TRBJ2-7; d_gene: .; len: 12; v_gene: TRBV6-1; CDR3nt: TGTGCCAGCAGTGAATTGGCCTACGAGCAGTACTTC; CDR3aa: CASSELAYEQYF
abundance: .; j_gene: TRBJ2-7; d_gene: .; len: 16; v_gene: TRBV28; CDR3nt: TGTGCCAGCAGTTTACCGACAGGCCCCCCCACCTACGAGCAGTACTTC; CDR3aa: CASSLPTGPPTYEQYF
abundance: many; j_gene: TRBJ2-2; d_gene: .; len: 16; v_gene: TRBV24-1; CDR3nt: TGTGCCACCAGTGACGGTATCCGACGGGACACCGGGGAGCTGTTTTTT; CDR3aa: CATSDGIRRDTGELFF
abundance: many; j_gene: TRBJ2-7; d_gene: .; len: 14; v_gene: TRBV27; CDR3nt: TGTGCCAGCAGTTTATCCTGGGGAAGCTACGAGCAGTACTTC; CDR3aa: CASSLSWGSYEQYF
abundance: many; j_gene: TRBJ2-5; d_gene: .; len: 14; v_gene: TRBV2; CDR3nt: TGTGCCAGCAGTGCGGGCACCTACCAAGAGACCCAGTACTTC; CDR3aa: CASSAGTYQETQYF
abundance: many; j_gene: TRBJ1-6; d_gene: TRBD1; len: 16; v_gene: TRBV20-1; CDR3nt: TGCAGTGCTAGAGATAGACAGGGGACTTATAATTCACCCCTCCACTTT; CDR3aa: CSARDRQGTYNSPLHF
abundance: many; j_gene: TRBJ2-7; d_gene: TRBD2; len: 17; v_gene: TRBV5-1; CDR3nt: TGCGCCAGCAGCCCGGGACTAGCGGGAGCGAACCCCTACGAGCAGTACTTC; CDR3aa: CASSPGLAGANPYEQYF
abundance: many; j_gene: TRBJ2-7; d_gene: .; len: 16; v_gene: TRBV7-8; CDR3nt: TGTGCCAGCAGCTTAGTCTCGTTGGGCAGCTTTTACGAGCAGTACTTC; CDR3aa: CASSLVSLGSFYEQYF
abundance: many; j_gene: TRBJ2-5; d_gene: TRBD1; len: 12; v_gene: TRBV28; CDR3nt: TGTGCCAGCAGTGCGACAGGGGCGACCCAGTACTTC; CDR3aa: CASSATGATQYF
abundance: .; j_gene: TRBJ1-1; d_gene: .; len: 15; v_gene: TRBV30; CDR3nt: TGTGCCTGGAGTGTACTGCCCAGGGGAAACACTGAAGCTTTCTTT; CDR3aa: CAWSVLPRGNTEAFF
abundance: many; j_gene: TRBJ2-7; d_gene: TRBD2; len: 17; v_gene: TRBV7-8; CDR3nt: TGTGCCAGCAGCAGTACCGTAGCGGGAGCCGCACCATACGAGCAGTACTTC; CDR3aa: CASSSTVAGAAPYEQYF
abundance: many; j_gene: TRBJ2-7; d_gene: TRBD2; len: 15; v_gene: TRBV7-2; CDR3nt: TGTGCCAGCAGCTGGGGGACTAGCGGGATATACGAGCAGTACTTC; CDR3aa: CASSWGTSGIYEQYF
abundance: many; j_gene: TRBJ2-7; d_gene: .; len: 13; v_gene: TRBV12-3/TRBV12-4; CDR3nt: TGTGCCAGCAGTTTGGGGCTAGGGGGCGAGCAGTACTTC; CDR3aa: CASSLGLGGEQYF
abundance: few; j_gene: TRBJ2-7; d_gene: .; len: 16; v_gene: TRBV4-1; CDR3nt: TGCGCCAGCAGCCAAGGCCGATGGGACACCTCCTACGAGCAGTACTTC; CDR3aa: CASSQGRWDTSYEQYF
abundance: many; j_gene: TRBJ2-7; d_gene: .; len: 12; v_gene: TRBV10-3; CDR3nt: TGTGCCATCAGGGACACTGCCTACGAGCAGTACTTC; CDR3aa: CAIRDTAYEQYF
abundance: many; j_gene: TRBJ2-7; d_gene: .; len: 17; v_gene: TRBV6-4; CDR3nt: TGTGCCAGCAGCCCTAGACGGAGACCTCCAATAACCTACGAGCAGTACTTC; CDR3aa: CASSPRRRPPITYEQYF
abundance: many; j_gene: TRBJ2-7; d_gene: TRBD1; len: 18; v_gene: TRBV20-1; CDR3nt: TGCAGTGCAAAAACCTACGGGACAGGGAAGGCCCCGACTCACGAGCAGTACTTC; CDR3aa: CSAKTYGTGKAPTHEQYF
abundance: few; j_gene: TRBJ2-7; d_gene: TRBD1; len: 16; v_gene: TRBV4-1; CDR3nt: TGCGCCAGCAGCCAAGAGGAGACAGGGAAATTCGACGAGCAGTACTTC; CDR3aa: CASSQEETGKFDEQYF
abundance: many; j_gene: TRBJ1-1; d_gene: .; len: 16; v_gene: TRBV18; CDR3nt: TGTGCCAGCTCACGTAGGGTTCGGGATATGAACACTGAAGCTTTCTTT; CDR3aa: CASSRRVRDMNTEAFF
abundance: .; j_gene: TRBJ1-6; d_gene: .; len: 15; v_gene: TRBV6-5; CDR3nt: TGTGCCAGCAGTTACGGGCAGGGATTAGGTTCACCCCTCCACTTT; CDR3aa: CASSYGQGLGSPLHF
abundance: many; j_gene: TRBJ2-6; d_gene: TRBD2; len: 15; v_gene: TRBV27; CDR3nt: TGTGCCAGCAATGGGGACTACTCTGGGGCCAACGTCCTGACTTTC; CDR3aa: CASNGDYSGANVLTF
abundance: many; j_gene: TRBJ1-5; d_gene: .; len: 15; v_gene: TRBV6-4; CDR3nt: TGTGCCAGCAGTGAAGGAGGAGGGCCCCATCAGCCCCAGCATTTT; CDR3aa: CASSEGGGPHQPQHF